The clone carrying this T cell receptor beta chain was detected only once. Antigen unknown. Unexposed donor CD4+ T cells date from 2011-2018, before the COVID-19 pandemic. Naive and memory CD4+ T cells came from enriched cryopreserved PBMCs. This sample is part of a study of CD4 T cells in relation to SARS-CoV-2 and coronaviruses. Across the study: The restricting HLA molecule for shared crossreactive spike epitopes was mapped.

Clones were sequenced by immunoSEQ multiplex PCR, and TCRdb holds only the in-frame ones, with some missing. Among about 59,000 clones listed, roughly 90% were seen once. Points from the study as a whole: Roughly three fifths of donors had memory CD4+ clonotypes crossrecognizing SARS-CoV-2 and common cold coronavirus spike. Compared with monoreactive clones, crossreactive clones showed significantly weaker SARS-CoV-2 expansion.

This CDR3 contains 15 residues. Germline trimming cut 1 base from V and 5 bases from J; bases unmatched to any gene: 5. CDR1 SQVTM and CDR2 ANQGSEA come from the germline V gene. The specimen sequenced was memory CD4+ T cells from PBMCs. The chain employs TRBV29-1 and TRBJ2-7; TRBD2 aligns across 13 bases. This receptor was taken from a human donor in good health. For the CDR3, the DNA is TGCAGCGTTGAAGGGACTAGCGGGAGTCGCCACGAGCAGTACTTC. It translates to CSVEGTSGSRHEQYF.